Following are 25 T cell receptor beta chains from one sample sequenced in a study of regulatory T cells in long-lasting Graves disease. Time point given: newly diagnosed GD, antithyroid drugs for less than 3 months. The TCR library was made from RNA that had been extracted from PBMCs in TRIzol. Arm-PCR of CDR3 regions with iRepertoire HTBI primers generated TCR beta libraries. MiXCR, run by TCRdb on the multiplex PCR reads, gives a single entry per CDR3 protein. The sample includes about 500,000 distinct CDR3 sequences, roughly 17% seen only once; the top ten take about 12%. These same records also appear under a second study, on T cells in Graves' hyperthyroidism and ophthalmopathy.

Sequences were derived from peripheral blood mononuclear cells (PBMCs), sampled at new diagnosis, from a patient treated with antithyroid drugs. The receptor set was obtained from a man aged 35-49 years with Graves disease.

This clonotype was seen a few times. The V and J genes are TRBV28 and TRBJ2-5, with D perhaps being TRBD1 or TRBD2 (5 bases each). V lost 6 bases to trimming and J lost 2 bases, with 16 bases between them. Germline values: CDR1 MDHEN, CDR2 SYDVKM. The CDR3 runs 15 residues. CDR3 sequence: CASSSIRGRQETQYF. CDR3 DNA sequence: TGTGCCAGCAGCTCGATCCGGGGACGGCAAGAGACCCAGTACTTC.

The table lists this clonotype with a few counts. A much larger clone sits a single nucleotide away, making a read error possible. The rearrangement joins TRBV2 to TRBJ1-1; no clear D. The CDR3 spans 13 residues. Germline values: CDR1 SNHLY, CDR2 FYNNEI. The CDR3 sequence: CASSGVMNTEDFF. CDR3 nucleotides: TGTGCCAGCAGTGGGGTGATGAACACTGAAGATTTCTTT.

In this sample, this clonotype turned up a few times. This chain joins TRBV9 and TRBJ2-1, with TRBD2 matching over 9 bases. The germline V gene encodes CDR1 SGDLS and CDR2 YYNGEE. This CDR3 spans 15 amino acids. The junction had 10 bases not matched to a gene; V was cut back by 2 bases and J by 10 bases. The chain's CDR3 is CASSVNPSGMGEQFF. The CDR3 DNA reads TGTGCCAGCAGCGTTAATCCTAGCGGGATGGGGGAGCAGTTCTTC.

This clonotype was detected ten times or more. The chain uses TRBV24-1 and TRBJ2-5, with D uncertain. CDR1 and CDR2 (germline): KGHDR, SFDVKD. Trimming left V 6 bases short and J 2 bases short, with 9 bases between. The CDR3 spans 13 residues. The CDR3 loop is CATSTATQETQYF. The CDR3 coding sequence is TGTGCCACCAGTACCGCGACACAAGAGACCCAGTACTTC.

At least ten counts were recorded for this clonotype. The V gene is TRBV2, the J gene TRBJ2-4; D is ambiguous. The germline V and J ends were trimmed by 3 bases and 0 bases, with 12 bases remaining between them. The CDR3 length is 16 residues. The V gene's germline CDR1 is SNHLY and CDR2 FYNNEI. The CDR3 coding sequence is TGTGCCAGCAGTGATGACCGGGCCCTAGCCAAAAACATTCAGTACTTC. Protein product: CASSDDRALAKNIQYF.

There are many counts of this clonotype. The chain couples TRBV5-1 to TRBJ1-1; D might be TRBD1 (5 bases). The germline CDR1 and CDR2 sequences are SGHRS and YFSETQ. The CDR3 covers 16 residues. V lost 0 bases to trimming and J lost 1 base, with 13 bases between them. The CDR3 region has the DNA TGCGCCAGCAGCTTGGAAGGCCAGGGATGGAACACTGAAGCTTTCTTT. Amino acid sequence: CASSLEGQGWNTEAFF.

As regards this clonotype: One end of the junction fails to match germline, which may point to a read error. The chain carries TRBV19 and TRBJ2-2; D possibly corresponds to TRBD1 (5 bases). Germline values: CDR1 LNHDA, CDR2 SQIVND (reference sequence). The CDR3 has 16 amino acids. The CDR3 DNA is TGTGCCAGTAGAGACGAACGCCTAGGACACACCGTGGAGCTGTTTTTT. Protein: CASRDERLGHTVELFF.

The gene calls are TRBV20-1 and TRBJ2-5; D gene uncertain. The V and J ends lost 3 bases and 2 bases respectively, with 16 bases between them. CDR1 is DFQATT and CDR2 is SNEGSKA in the germline V gene (reference sequence). The CDR3 is 15 amino acids. The CDR3 bases are TGCAGTGCTAGCTCCCTGTCTGGGTCACAAGAGACCCAGTACTTC. Residues: CSASSLSGSQETQYF.

This chain joins TRBV2 and TRBJ2-7; D is unclear. CDR3 length: 12 residues. Germline assignment: CDR1 SNHLY and CDR2 FYNNEI. Trimming cost V 5 bases and J 13 bases, with 18 bases left between them. Written as DNA, the CDR3 is TGTGCCAGCAGTCTACAGAGCTACGAGCGATACTTC. Its translation: CASSLQSYERYF.

This clonotype was seen repeatedly, ten times or more. This chain uses TRBV20-1 with TRBJ1-2; 12 bases are a match to TRBD1. Per the germline V gene, CDR1 is DFQATT and CDR2 is SNEGSKA (reference sequence). Trimming removed 3 bases from V and 4 bases from J; junction bases left unmatched: 6. CDR3 length equals 15 residues. In nucleotides, the CDR3 is TGCAGTGCTAGGCCTGGGACAGGGGGCGTCTATGGCTACACCTTC. Protein: CSARPGTGGVYGYTF.

This clonotype was seen ten or more times. CDR3: CASSNGERGHNVEQYF. The DNA of the CDR3 is TGTGCCAGCAGTAACGGCGAGAGGGGACATAATGTCGAGCAGTACTTC. The J gene is TRBJ2-7, the V gene TRBV6-2 or TRBV6-3; D may be TRBD1 (6 bases). The CDR3 has 16 amino acids. The V gene lost 5 bases and the J gene lost 6 bases, with 23 bases spanning the gap. Germline V lookup: CDR1 MNHEY, CDR2 SVGEGT.

The V gene is TRBV30, the J gene TRBJ2-1, with TRBD2 identical over 10 bases. The CDR3 has 15 amino acids. Germline V gene lookup returns CDR1 GTSNPN and CDR2 SVGIG (reference sequence). V dropped 1 base and J dropped 6; count of bases not matched to a gene: 6. CDR3 residues: CAWSDPSGRGNEQFF. The CDR3, as DNA: TGTGCCTGGAGTGACCCTAGCGGGAGAGGCAATGAGCAGTTCTTC.

J is TRBJ2-7 and V is TRBV6-2 or TRBV6-3; D tentatively reads TRBD1 or TRBD2 (5 bases each). The germline gives CDR1 MNHEY, CDR2 SVGEGT. The CDR3 loop spans 17 amino acids. V was shortened by 5 bases and J by 1 base, with 21 bases between the two germline ends. The CDR3 sequence is CASSARDLPPHSYEQYF. In nucleotides, the CDR3 is TGTGCCAGCAGTGCACGGGACCTACCCCCCCATTCCTACGAGCAGTACTTC.

This clonotype was detected many times. The V gene is TRBV5-1, the J gene TRBJ2-7, with 10 bases lining up with TRBD1. Germline CDR1 SGHRS, CDR2 YFSETQ. V trimming: 3 bases; J trimming: 3 bases; junction bases outside the gene matches: 6. The CDR3 runs 15 residues. The CDR3 nucleotides are TGCGCCAGCAGCTCCCGGGACAGGGGAGGCTACGAGCAGTACTTC. This encodes CASSSRDRGGYEQYF.

The chain uses TRBV20-1 and TRBJ1-2, with no clear D. In germline, CDR1 is DFQATT, CDR2 SNEGSKA (reference sequence). The CDR3 has 12 amino acids. V gave up 4 bases and J gave up 2 bases, with 8 bases separating them. The CDR3 DNA is TGCAGTGCTAAGACCGGCAACTATGGCTACACCTTC. Its translation: CSAKTGNYGYTF.

CDR3 loop: CASSHGTGGAETQYF. The CDR3 nucleotides are TGCGCCAGCAGCCACGGGACAGGGGGCGCGGAGACCCAGTACTTC. The V gene is TRBV5-1, the J gene TRBJ2-5; 12 bases match TRBD1. The CDR3 has 15 residues. Germline lookup yields CDR1 SGHRS and CDR2 YFSETQ. V lost 4 bases, J lost 5 bases, and 6 bases stayed unmatched.

This clonotype was picked up a small number of times. J is TRBJ1-1 and V is TRBV12-3 or TRBV12-4; the D is unclear. Trimming removed 2 bases at V and 4 bases at J, with 8 bases between. The length of the CDR3 is 13 residues. The CDR3 nucleotides read TGTGCCAGCAGTTTAAGGCCAGTCACTGAAGCTTTCTTT. As protein: CASSLRPVTEAFF.

This clonotype was picked up a small number of times. A junction end diverges from the germline sequence, so it may reflect a read error. The chain is built from TRBV15 and TRBJ2-2; 9 bases are a match to TRBD1. The CDR3 consists of 12 residues. Germline V gene lookup returns CDR1 LNHNV and CDR2 YYDKDF (reference sequence). The CDR3 DNA is TGTGCCACCAGCAGAGGACAGGGGGGAGCGATTTTT. Translation: CATSRGQGGAIF.

This clonotype was found many times. This rearrangement joins TRBV7-2 to TRBJ2-2; D is ambiguous. V was trimmed by 2 bases and J by 4 bases, leaving 14 bases between them. The V gene's germline CDR1 is SGHTA and CDR2 FQGNSA. CDR3 length: 16 residues. The CDR3 loop reads CASSLTRLIRTGELFF. The CDR3 DNA sequence: TGTGCCAGCAGCTTAACCCGACTCATCCGCACCGGGGAGCTGTTTTTT.

This clonotype was seen a few times. V and J are TRBV3-1 and TRBJ2-7; D is tentatively TRBD1 or TRBD2 (5 bases each). Trimming cost V 4 bases and J 2 bases, with 18 bases left between them. The CDR3 runs to 16 residues. Germline lookup yields CDR1 LGHDT and CDR2 YNNKEL (reference sequence). Here the CDR3 reads CASSRHRVEGTYEQYF. The CDR3 nucleotides are TGTGCCAGCAGCCGACATAGGGTAGAGGGGACCTACGAGCAGTACTTC.

This clonotype appeared many times. The gene calls are TRBV10-2 and TRBJ2-7; possibly TRBD2 for D (5 bases). Germline V gives CDR1 WSHSY, CDR2 SAAADI. The CDR3 length is 13 residues. V was trimmed by 7 bases and J by 0 bases, leaving 10 bases between them. CDR3 region: CASIPGNSYEQYF. The CDR3 DNA reads as TGCGCCAGCATTCCGGGGAACTCCTACGAGCAGTACTTC.

This clonotype has ten or more counts. J is TRBJ2-1 and V is TRBV3-1; D might be TRBD2 (5 bases). The CDR3 sequence is 12 residues long. Germline lookup yields CDR1 LGHDT and CDR2 YNNKEL (reference sequence). Trimming shortened V by 4 bases and J by 10 bases, and 11 bases separated the two germline ends. CDR3 DNA: TGTGCCAGCAGCCTCCGGGAAGGAGAGCAGTTCTTC. The encoded protein is CASSLREGEQFF.

This clonotype was observed many times. The CDR3, as DNA: TGTGCCAGCAGCCCGAGCCGGTCTAATGCACACGAGCAGTACTTC. Amino acids: CASSPSRSNAHEQYF. The chain carries TRBV11-2 and TRBJ2-7, with no clear D. Deletions cut 5 bases from V and 5 bases from J, with 19 bases between. This CDR3 is built from 15 residues. Germline assignment: CDR1 SGHAT and CDR2 FQNNGV. The variable domain in full, with the rest retrieved from reference TRBV11-2 and TRBJ2-7, is EAGVAQSPRYKIIEKRQSVAFWCNPISGHATLYWYQQILGQGPKLLIQFQNNGVVDDSQLPKDRFSAERLKGVDSTLKIQPAKLEDSAVYLCASSPSRSNAHEQYFGPGTRLTVT.

This clonotype showed up just a few times. A much larger clone sits a single nucleotide away, making a read error possible. CDR3 in amino acids: CASSLLGRDNYGNTF. The CDR3 region has the DNA TGTGCCAGCAGTTTACTGGGCAGGGATAACTATGGCAACACCTTC. V gene TRBV28 combines with J gene TRBJ1-2, with TRBD1 as a possible D gene (5 bases). The length of the CDR3 is 15 residues. Germline values: CDR1 MDHEN, CDR2 SYDVKM.

The CDR3 DNA reads TGTGCCAGTAGTCCCATACAGGGGTCTGGGGCCAACGTCCTGACTTTC. Its protein product is CASSPIQGSGANVLTF. The chain combines TRBV19 with TRBJ2-6; the match to TRBD1 covers 7 bases. CDR1 and CDR2 (germline): LNHDA, SQIVND (reference sequence). Trimming removed 5 bases from V and 1 base from J; junction bases left unmatched: 5. This CDR3 is built from 16 residues.